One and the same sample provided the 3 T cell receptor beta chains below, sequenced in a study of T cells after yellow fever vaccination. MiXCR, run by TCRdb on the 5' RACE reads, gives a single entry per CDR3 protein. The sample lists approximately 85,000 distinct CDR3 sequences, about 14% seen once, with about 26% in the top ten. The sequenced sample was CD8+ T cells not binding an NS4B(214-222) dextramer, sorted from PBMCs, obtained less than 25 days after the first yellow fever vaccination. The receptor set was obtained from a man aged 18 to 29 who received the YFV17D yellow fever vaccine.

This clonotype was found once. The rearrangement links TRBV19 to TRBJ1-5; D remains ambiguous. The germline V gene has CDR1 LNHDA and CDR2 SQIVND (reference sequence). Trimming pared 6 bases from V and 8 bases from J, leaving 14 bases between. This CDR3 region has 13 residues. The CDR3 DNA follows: TGTGCCAGTAGATTACATTACCTAGAGCCCCAGCATTTT. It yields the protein CASRLHYLEPQHF.

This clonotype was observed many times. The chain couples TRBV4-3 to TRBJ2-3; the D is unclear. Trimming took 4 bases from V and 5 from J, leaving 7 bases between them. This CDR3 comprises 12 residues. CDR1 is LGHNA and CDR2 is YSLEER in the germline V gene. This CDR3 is CASSPTGDTQYF. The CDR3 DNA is TGCGCCAGCAGCCCGACTGGAGATACGCAGTATTTT.

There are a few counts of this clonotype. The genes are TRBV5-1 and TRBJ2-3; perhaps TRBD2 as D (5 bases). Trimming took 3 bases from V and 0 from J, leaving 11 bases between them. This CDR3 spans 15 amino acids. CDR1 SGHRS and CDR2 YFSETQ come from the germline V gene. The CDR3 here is CASSWTEESTDTQYF. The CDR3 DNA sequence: TGCGCCAGCAGCTGGACGGAGGAAAGCACAGATACGCAGTATTTT.